The present entry profiles one T cell receptor (beta chain) with its context. CDR3 length: 14 residues. The germline V gene has CDR1 SGHTA and CDR2 FQGNSA. Trimming removed 6 bases from V and 2 bases from J, with 12 bases in between. The data derive from a study of blood T cell repertoires in COVID-19. The overall study: T cells, B-cell-depleted T cells, or PBMCs provided the cDNA or gDNA that served as material.

Recruitment covered about 25 US areas and drew participants whose ages spanned about 18 to 100 years. Clinical history as reported by participants underpinned cohort assignment. How the authors handled the data: For nucleated cells, counts were estimated from reference gene primer amplification. Sequenced by immunoSEQ multiplex PCR; TCRdb stores in-frame clones only, minus some. The V and J calls and clone size were taken over from that table, and D and trimming were inferred from the DNA. Among some 130,000 clones listed, approximately 84% were seen once. V usage is TRBV7-2 and J usage is TRBJ2-3; weak D call: TRBD1 (6 bases). The source is a man in his forties with acute COVID-19. The specimen was PBMCs or T cells enriched from blood (not recorded which). The CDR3 nucleotides are TGTGCCAGCAGTTCCTGGACAGACACAGATACGCAGTATTTT. This translates into CASSSWTDTDTQYF.